This paragraph covers one T cell receptor beta chain sequence. There is no known antigen for this receptor. No much larger clonotype is one base removed from it; base qualities were not supplied. V was cut back by 1 base and J by 2 bases, leaving a gap of 12 bases between them. Measured from the cysteine to the phenylalanine, the CDR3 is 15 residues long. This entry keeps only the CDR3 DNA: 45 bases, framed from base 1. CDR1 and CDR2 are read off the germline V gene (reference sequence) as GTSNPN and SVGIG. This sample is drawn from a study of blood T cell repertoires in COVID-19 (dated by TCRdb to about 2020). At the level of the whole study: The collaborator samples originated in the United States, Italy and Spain and spanned the acute and convalescent phases of COVID-19. The prospective study material was composed of cDNA or gDNA derived from T cells, B-cell-depleted T cells, or PBMCs. The dataset comprised deeply sampled blood TCRbeta repertoires from subjects exposed to, actively infected with, or recovered from COVID-19. The repertoires were released in a freely available public database intended as a resource for research on the immune response to SARS-CoV-2. Samples were obtained from the ongoing ImmuneRACE study (first 160 participants) and from 1,254 subjects provided by 6 global collaborators. Nearly every sample came with metadata listing a de-identified subject ID, COVID-19 status, age in years and sex. HLA class I and class II types, where available, came from metadata supplied by the sample provider rather than from assay-based typing. On the study overall, not on this receptor specifically: The quantity of clinical and demographic metadata differed by source and by participant and was supplied without curation.

TCRbeta CDR3 regions were amplified from genomic DNA using the immunoSEQ Assay, a bias-controlled multiplex PCR. For the original study's pipeline: The number of nucleated cells in each sample was estimated from the amplification of reference gene primers within the assay. To quantify the absolute abundance of each unique TCRbeta CDR3 rearrangement, sequence reads were collapsed and filtered. Productive Simpson clonality was computed per sample as the square root of Simpson's diversity index over productive rearrangements. TCRdb provides this immuneACCESS table in a form limited to in-frame rearrangements. Some clones are lacking; in checked studies, under half of them reflect an unresolved V gene, and why the rest are absent is not known. From that table come the V and J calls and clone size; the DNA was used to work out D and trimming. The sample contains roughly 230,000 clones, around 82% of them found a single time. Jointly, the top ten make up roughly 8.6% of the sample.

Collaborating institutions collected whole blood in K2EDTA tubes following their own protocols. For TCRbeta analysis, collaborators shipped samples in one of three forms: frozen whole blood, isolated PBMCs, or DNA extracted from either of those sample types. This TCR was sampled from a man aged 40-49 years with active or convalescent COVID-19. The V and J genes are TRBV30 and TRBJ1-5; the D gene is perhaps TRBD1, on 5 matching bases. Sequencing input: peripheral blood. This receptor has the CDR3 CAWSGGGFRNQPQHF. The nucleotide sequence reads as follows: TGTGCCTGGAGTGGTGGGGGGTTTCGCAATCAGCCCCAGCATTTT.